This T cell receptor beta chain originates from a study of blood T cell repertoires in COVID-19. This CDR3 has 15 residues. J was trimmed by 10 bases and V by 4 bases; bases with no gene match: 7. Germline loops: CDR1 LNHDA, CDR2 SQIVND (reference sequence). Participants were aged about 18 to 89 years from some 24 US areas. Recovered Cohort 3 donors showed two negative PCRs, clearance, or symptom resolution. Under the authors' procedure: Amplification with reference gene primers provided the estimates of nucleated cell counts. Repertoires were generated with immunoSEQ multiplex PCR, while TCRdb's copy carries only in-frame clones and drops some. V and J calls and clone size come straight from that table; D and trimming were deduced from the DNA. Of 310,000 or so clones in the sample, around 90% were seen once.

This chain connects TRBV19 to TRBJ1-6; 10 bases are a match to TRBD1. The TCR was taken from a woman aged 25 to 39 who had recovered from COVID-19. The sequenced sample consisted of PBMCs or T cells enriched from blood (not recorded which). The DNA for the CDR3 is TGTGCCAGTAGTACGGGACAGGGGTTCGGGTCACCCCTCCACTTT. Protein sequence: CASSTGQGFGSPLHF.